This T cell receptor (beta chain) was retrieved from a study of T cells in Graves' hyperthyroidism and ophthalmopathy. On the study more broadly: Blood from the periphery was taken at initial diagnosis, before any treatment. Whole-study results and caveats: Appearing also in blood were most of the thyroid clonotypes expanded above 0.001.

CDR1 is SGHNT, CDR2 YENEEA, per germline. CDR3 length equals 18 residues. V gave up 6 bases and J gave up 2 bases; unmatched junction bases: 11. This clonotype has ten or more counts. What it binds is unknown. RNA transcripts were the template for amplifying TCR beta CDR3 regions. First-round RT-PCR with HTBI primers amplified the TCR CDR3 region. MiXCR was run by TCRdb on the multiplex PCR reads, yielding one entry per CDR3 protein. The sample has roughly 530,000 distinct CDR3 sequences; roughly 15% are singletons. Used for diagnoses were clinical symptoms, serum thyroxine and TRAb, thyroid ultrasound and orbital computed tomography.

This TCR was recovered from a woman aged 18-29 years with Graves' ophthalmopathy. The sequenced sample was blood. V and J are TRBV11-3 and TRBJ2-3, with 13 bases that match TRBD2. The CDR3 protein is CASSLGGLAGSDTDTQYF. DNA for the CDR3: TGTGCCAGCAGTCTAGGGGGACTAGCGGGGTCCGACACAGATACGCAGTATTTT.